Listed here is a single TCR beta chain. This record belongs to a study of blood T cell repertoires in COVID-19. As for the study in general: Sites across the United States, Italy and Spain contributed samples from acute and convalescent COVID-19.

The assay was immunoSEQ multiplex PCR, and TCRdb's table has in-frame clones only and misses some. Among approximately 200,000 clones listed, about 81% were seen once. Symptom resolution, clearance, or two negative PCRs marked the recovered donors of Cohort 3. Sequencing was carried out using PBMCs or T cells enriched from blood (not recorded which). The clonotype originates from a man between 35 and 55 years old who had recovered from COVID-19.

The CDR3 nucleotides are TGCGCCAGCAGCCAGGTGGGGAACAGCGGGAGTTACGAGCAGTACTTC. Amino acid sequence: CASSQVGNSGSYEQYF. V is TRBV4-1 and J is TRBJ2-7, with TRBD2 identical over 8 bases. This CDR3 has 16 residues. Germline trimming cut 3 bases from V and 4 bases from J; bases unmatched to any gene: 11. Germline CDR1 and CDR2: MGHRA and YSYEKL.